A selection of T cell receptor beta chains follows, all from one sample in a study of T cell responses to AZD1222 COVID-19 vaccine. Generated by immunoSEQ multiplex PCR, the TCRdb table keeps only in-frame clones and is missing some. This sample has fewer than 200,000 clones, with 70% to 90% found just once. The material sequenced was peripheral blood, taken on day 0 of AZD1222 vaccination. The receptors were gathered from an adult in good health. Both conserved end residues are part of each CDR3. The order of the fields is clone size, D gene, J gene, V gene, CDR3 DNA, CDR3 protein. A D gene is named only where the DNA matches it firmly. Size is stated for part of the rows, as once, few or many counts, or as a class when the clone is expanded.

abundance: once; d_gene: .; j_gene: TRBJ2-3; v_gene: TRBV5-1; CDR3nt: TGCGCCAGCAGCACACCGGTCCAGGGCGTAGAGACAGATACGCAGTATTTT; CDR3aa: CASSTPVQGVETDTQYF
abundance: .; d_gene: .; j_gene: TRBJ2-1; v_gene: TRBV11-2; CDR3nt: TGTGCCAGCAGCTTAGGGCCCTGGACTGGCAACAATGAGCAGTTCTTC; CDR3aa: CASSLGPWTGNNEQFF
abundance: .; d_gene: .; j_gene: TRBJ1-1; v_gene: TRBV6-2/TRBV6-3; CDR3nt: TGTGCCAGCAGTTACATGGGGGGTATCACTGAAGCTTTCTTT; CDR3aa: CASSYMGGITEAFF
abundance: .; d_gene: .; j_gene: TRBJ2-4; v_gene: TRBV30; CDR3nt: TGTGCCTGGAGTCGGGGGCTAAAAAACATTCAGTACTTC; CDR3aa: CAWSRGLKNIQYF
abundance: .; d_gene: .; j_gene: TRBJ2-2; v_gene: TRBV3-1/TRBV3-2; CDR3nt: TGTGCCAGCAGCGCAGGACTTTACACCGGGGAGCTGTTTTTT; CDR3aa: CASSAGLYTGELFF
abundance: few; d_gene: TRBD2; j_gene: TRBJ2-1; v_gene: TRBV11-2; CDR3nt: TGTGCCAGCAGCTTAGTTTCAGGGACGGGGGGATACTGGAGGAATGAGCAGTTCTTC; CDR3aa: CASSLVSGTGGYWRNEQFF
abundance: .; d_gene: .; j_gene: TRBJ2-3; v_gene: TRBV9; CDR3nt: TGTGCCAGCAGCCCCAAGGGAGGCGGCGGGGTCGCAGATACGCAGTATTTT; CDR3aa: CASSPKGGGGVADTQYF
abundance: .; d_gene: .; j_gene: TRBJ2-2; v_gene: TRBV10-1; CDR3nt: TGCGCCAGCAGTTTAGGGACCGGGGAGCTGTTTTTT; CDR3aa: CASSLGTGELFF
abundance: .; d_gene: .; j_gene: TRBJ1-5; v_gene: TRBV30; CDR3nt: TGTGCCTGGAGTGTGGGGGCGCGTCAGCCCCAGCATTTT; CDR3aa: CAWSVGARQPQHF
abundance: .; d_gene: .; j_gene: TRBJ1-3; v_gene: TRBV30; CDR3nt: TGTGCCTGGAGTGTACAGGTTGGAAACACCATATATTTT; CDR3aa: CAWSVQVGNTIYF
abundance: .; d_gene: .; j_gene: TRBJ2-7; v_gene: TRBV7-2; CDR3nt: TGTGCCAGCAGCCGCCAGCGGTCACACACGTACGAGCAGTACTTC; CDR3aa: CASSRQRSHTYEQYF
abundance: .; d_gene: .; j_gene: TRBJ2-2; v_gene: TRBV19; CDR3nt: TGTGCCAGTAGTATCGGACTCACCGGGGAGCTGTTTTTT; CDR3aa: CASSIGLTGELFF
abundance: .; d_gene: TRBD1; j_gene: TRBJ1-5; v_gene: TRBV29-1; CDR3nt: TGCAGCGTTAGCGACAGGGGAGGTAATCAGCCCCAGCATTTT; CDR3aa: CSVSDRGGNQPQHF
abundance: .; d_gene: .; j_gene: TRBJ1-2; v_gene: TRBV12-3/TRBV12-4; CDR3nt: TGTGCCAGCAGTTTAGATCACGGGGGCTACACCTTC; CDR3aa: CASSLDHGGYTF
abundance: .; d_gene: .; j_gene: TRBJ1-4; v_gene: TRBV5-1; CDR3nt: TGCGCCAGCAGCTTAGATTATGAAAAACTGTTTTTT; CDR3aa: CASSLDYEKLFF
abundance: .; d_gene: TRBD1; j_gene: TRBJ2-5; v_gene: TRBV11-2; CDR3nt: TGTGCCAGCAGTCAGGGGGCGCGGGAGACCCAGTACTTC; CDR3aa: CASSQGARETQYF
abundance: .; d_gene: .; j_gene: TRBJ2-1; v_gene: TRBV4-2; CDR3nt: TGTGCCAGCAGCCCAGACTCCAACAATGAGCAGTTCTTC; CDR3aa: CASSPDSNNEQFF
abundance: .; d_gene: .; j_gene: TRBJ2-2; v_gene: TRBV11-2; CDR3nt: TGTGCCAGCAGACCCACAGCCGGGATGAACGGGGAGCTGTTTTTT; CDR3aa: CASRPTAGMNGELFF
abundance: .; d_gene: TRBD2; j_gene: TRBJ2-2; v_gene: TRBV7-6; CDR3nt: TGTGCCAGCAGCTTAGCACTAGCGGGTACCGGGGAGCTGTTTTTT; CDR3aa: CASSLALAGTGELFF
abundance: .; d_gene: .; j_gene: TRBJ1-1; v_gene: TRBV5-1; CDR3nt: TGCGCCAGCAGCTACCAGGGTACGGACACTGAAGCTTTCTTT; CDR3aa: CASSYQGTDTEAFF
abundance: few; d_gene: .; j_gene: TRBJ2-5; v_gene: TRBV29-1; CDR3nt: TGCAGCGCCCGCTCCGGGTCACAAGAGACCCAGTACTTC; CDR3aa: CSARSGSQETQYF
abundance: .; d_gene: TRBD2; j_gene: TRBJ2-3; v_gene: TRBV14; CDR3nt: TGTGCCAGCAGCCAAGAAGATTGGCGGGGGGAACCCACAGATACGCAGTATTTT; CDR3aa: CASSQEDWRGEPTDTQYF
abundance: .; d_gene: .; j_gene: TRBJ2-7; v_gene: TRBV10-3; CDR3nt: TGTGCCATCAGTGAGTCGGGAGCCCCCTACGAGCAGTACTTC; CDR3aa: CAISESGAPYEQYF
abundance: .; d_gene: TRBD1; j_gene: TRBJ1-1; v_gene: TRBV7-9; CDR3nt: TGTGCCAGCAGCCAGATTTCTACAGGGGGGGCGAACACTGAAGCTTTCTTT; CDR3aa: CASSQISTGGANTEAFF
abundance: .; d_gene: .; j_gene: TRBJ2-7; v_gene: TRBV19; CDR3nt: TGTGCCAGTAGTATGCGGCAGGGGTACGAGCAGTACTTC; CDR3aa: CASSMRQGYEQYF
abundance: .; d_gene: .; j_gene: TRBJ2-2; v_gene: TRBV9; CDR3nt: TGTGCCAGCAGCTCTGGCCGAGGGGGGTACACCGGGGAGCTGTTTTTT; CDR3aa: CASSSGRGGYTGELFF
abundance: .; d_gene: TRBD1; j_gene: TRBJ1-1; v_gene: TRBV28; CDR3nt: TGTGCCAGCAGTGCACCCGGGACAGTCCTTGAAGCTTTCTTT; CDR3aa: CASSAPGTVLEAFF
abundance: .; d_gene: .; j_gene: TRBJ2-3; v_gene: TRBV11-2; CDR3nt: TGTGCCAGCAGGGATGGGGGATTCACAGATACGCAGTATTTT; CDR3aa: CASRDGGFTDTQYF
abundance: .; d_gene: .; j_gene: TRBJ2-7; v_gene: TRBV7-2; CDR3nt: TGTGCCAGCAGCTTAGTGGGAGGGGGCTACTACGAGCAGTACTTC; CDR3aa: CASSLVGGGYYEQYF
abundance: .; d_gene: .; j_gene: TRBJ1-3; v_gene: TRBV9; CDR3nt: TGTGCCAGCAGCGGTGTGGGTGGAAACACCATATATTTT; CDR3aa: CASSGVGGNTIYF
abundance: .; d_gene: .; j_gene: TRBJ2-7; v_gene: TRBV4-1; CDR3nt: TGCGCCAGCAGCCTTCAAGACACCTTAACCTACGAGCAGTACTTC; CDR3aa: CASSLQDTLTYEQYF
abundance: .; d_gene: .; j_gene: TRBJ2-2; v_gene: TRBV6-2/TRBV6-3; CDR3nt: TGTGCCAGCAGTTACCCCGTTAATCGGAACACCGGGGAGCTGTTTTTT; CDR3aa: CASSYPVNRNTGELFF
abundance: .; d_gene: .; j_gene: TRBJ2-4; v_gene: TRBV23-1; CDR3nt: TGCGCCAGCACCCCCCGAGGGGGGGATGGGGGCCTAGCCAAAAACATTCAGTACTTC; CDR3aa: CASTPRGGDGGLAKNIQYF
abundance: .; d_gene: TRBD1; j_gene: TRBJ2-7; v_gene: TRBV7-8; CDR3nt: TGTGCCAGCAGCTTAGACGGGACAGTCTCCTACGAGCAGTACTTC; CDR3aa: CASSLDGTVSYEQYF